The next 25 T cell receptor beta chains were all read from a single sample in a study of long-term antiretroviral therapy in people with HIV (dated by TCRdb to 2021 to 2024). The immunoSEQ hsTCRB v3.0 assay was used at survey level resolution to sequence the TRB variable region. TCRdb mirrors the immuneACCESS table, restricted to in-frame sequences. Some clones are absent from its copies; in checked studies, under half trace to an unresolved V gene, and the reason for the others is unknown. This sample comprises about 16,000 clones, roughly 85% of them detected only once. Together, the top ten hold roughly 5% of the sample. The starting material was unsorted PBMCs, obtained 0.5 years after starting antiretroviral therapy. The receptors here all came from a woman aged 35 to 49 with HIV.

This clone was seen more than once but under ten times. This sequence joins TRBV5-4 and TRBJ2-7; 10 nucleotides align to TRBD2. This CDR3 has 15 amino acids. V gave up 3 bases and J gave up 3 bases; unmatched junction bases: 6. The germline gives CDR1 SGHNT, CDR2 YYREEE (reference sequence). This CDR3 reads CASSSLAGVNYEQYF. The CDR3 bases are TGTGCCAGCAGCTCGCTAGCGGGAGTCAACTACGAGCAGTACTTC.

J is TRBJ1-2 and V is TRBV27; 9 bases are shared with TRBD1. CDR1 and CDR2 (germline): MNHEY, SMNVEV (reference sequence). This CDR3 region has 18 residues. J lost 2 bases, V lost 5 bases, and 15 bases had no gene match. CDR3 sequence reads: CASSPSPGTGLLNYGYTF. As DNA, the CDR3 is TGTGCCAGCAGTCCGTCACCCGGGACAGGGCTCCTGAACTATGGCTACACCTTC.

The V and J genes are TRBV18 and TRBJ2-3, with 7 bases that match TRBD2. This CDR3 spans 16 amino acids. The germline CDR1 and CDR2 sequences are KGHSH and LQKENI. J gave up 2 bases and V 0 bases, and 5 bases lay outside the gene matches. The CDR3 region is CASSPPGLAATDTQYF. The DNA of the CDR3 is TGTGCCAGCTCACCACCCGGTCTAGCGGCCACAGATACGCAGTATTTT.

The V call is TRBV7-9, the J call TRBJ2-7; no reliable D call. V lost 5 bases and J lost 4, with 6 bases in between. Germline CDR1 reads SEHNR; CDR2 reads FQNEAQ (reference sequence). The CDR3 loop spans 11 amino acids. The CDR3 sequence: CASSTLYEQYF. For the CDR3, the DNA is TGTGCCAGCAGCACCTTGTACGAGCAGTACTTC. Variable domain in full (rest from reference TRBV7-9 and TRBJ2-7): DTGVSQNPRHKITKRGQNVTFRCDPISEHNRLYWYRQTLGQGPEFLTYFQNEAQLEKSRLLSDRFSAERPKGSFSTLEIQRTEQGDSAMYLCASSTLYEQYFGPGTRLTVT.

The V gene is TRBV14, the J gene TRBJ2-1; TRBD2 agrees at 10 bases. The CDR3 has 15 residues. V shed 1 base, J shed 8 bases, and the junction held 5 bases outside the gene matches. Germline values: CDR1 SGHDN, CDR2 FVKESK. The CDR3 DNA is TGTGCCAGCAGCCAAGGAGCGGGAGGGATGTATGAGCAGTTCTTC. Amino acids: CASSQGAGGMYEQFF.

The genes are TRBV7-9 and TRBJ2-5; no definite D call. Trimming cost V 1 base and J 5 bases, with 8 bases left between them. The CDR3 totals 13 residues. The germline V gene has CDR1 SEHNR and CDR2 FQNEAQ (reference sequence). Written as DNA, the CDR3 is TGTGCCAGCAGCTTAGTTCCCGGGGAGACCCAGTACTTC. This codes for CASSLVPGETQYF.

The chain combines TRBV30 with TRBJ1-2; D gene uncertain. Germline V gives CDR1 GTSNPN, CDR2 SVGIG (reference sequence). CDR3 length: 12 residues. The germline V and J ends were trimmed by 2 bases and 8 bases, with 12 bases remaining between them. The CDR3 sequence: CAWSLRGAGYTF. DNA of the CDR3: TGTGCCTGGAGTCTTCGAGGTGCGGGCTACACCTTC.

The genes are TRBV4-1 and TRBJ1-5; D remains ambiguous. Trimming left V 0 bases short and J 2 bases short, with 8 bases between. Germline V gives CDR1 MGHRA, CDR2 YSYEKL. The CDR3 is 15 amino acids. The CDR3 reads CASSQDGWGNQPQHF. The CDR3 DNA sequence: TGCGCCAGCAGCCAAGATGGGTGGGGCAATCAGCCCCAGCATTTT.

CDR3 nucleotides: TGTGCCAGCAGCCGTCTGGACAGGGCCCCCACAGATACGCAGTATTTT. It codes for CASSRLDRAPTDTQYF. This chain joins TRBV5-6 and TRBJ2-3; TRBD1 matches 8 bases. CDR1 is SGHDT and CDR2 is YYEEEE in the germline V gene. V shed 4 bases, J shed 2 bases, and the junction held 9 bases outside the gene matches. The CDR3 loop spans 16 amino acids.

The genes are TRBV25-1 and TRBJ2-1, with unresolved D. Germline V CDR1 and CDR2: MGHDK, SYGVNS. The CDR3 is made up of 10 amino acids. Trimming cost V 2 bases and J 8 bases, with 1 base left between them. CDR3: CASSEDEQFF. CDR3 DNA: TGTGCCAGCAGTGAAGATGAGCAGTTCTTC.

V is TRBV6-6 and J is TRBJ2-5; possibly TRBD2 for D (6 bases). The CDR3 totals 14 residues. The germline CDR1 and CDR2 sequences are MNHNY and SVGAGI (reference sequence). Deletions cut 6 bases from V and 5 bases from J, with 16 bases between. The CDR3 bases are TGTGCCAGCAGCCCGGGGAGGTCACGGGAGACCCAGTACTTC. Its protein product is CASSPGRSRETQYF.

The gene calls are TRBV11-2 and TRBJ1-1, with TRBD1 as a possible D gene (5 bases). The CDR3 contains 15 residues. V lost 1 base and J 6 bases, leaving 15 bases between the germline ends. Germline lookup yields CDR1 SGHAT and CDR2 FQNNGV. CDR3 in DNA: TGTGCCAGCAGCTTAGGTAAAGGGGCGAATGCTGAAGCTTTCTTT. Protein: CASSLGKGANAEAFF. The full variable domain, completed using reference TRBV11-2 and TRBJ1-1, is EAGVAQSPRYKIIEKRQSVAFWCNPISGHATLYWYQQILGQGPKLLIQFQNNGVVDDSQLPKDRFSAERLKGVDSTLKIQPAKLEDSAVYLCASSLGKGANAEAFFGQGTRLTVV.

V gene TRBV28 combines with J gene TRBJ2-7; 7 nucleotides agree with TRBD2. The CDR3 length is 13 residues. CDR1 is MDHEN, CDR2 SYDVKM, per germline. The trim removed 5 bases at V and 0 bases at J, leaving 1 base unmatched. The CDR3, as DNA: TGTGCCAGCAGTGGGGGGGTCTCCTACGAGCAGTACTTC. Translated: CASSGGVSYEQYF.

CDR3 residues: CATRVPSGNTIYF. The CDR3 DNA sequence: TGTGCAACCCGGGTTCCCTCTGGAAACACCATATATTTT. The J gene is TRBJ1-3, the V gene TRBV19, with unresolved D. The CDR3 extends over 13 amino acids. The germline V gene has CDR1 LNHDA and CDR2 SQIVND (reference sequence).

The V gene is TRBV28, the J gene TRBJ2-3; TRBD1 might be the D (8 bases). Trimming took 5 bases from V and 5 from J, leaving 23 bases between them. Germline V gene sequence: CDR1 MDHEN, CDR2 SYDVKM. This CDR3 has 17 residues. CDR3 protein: CASSAALGQGGGDTQYF. CDR3 bases: TGTGCCAGCAGTGCGGCGCTAGGACAGGGAGGGGGAGATACGCAGTATTTT.

The CDR3 protein is CASSSGTGLNTEAFF. DNA of the CDR3: TGCGCCAGCAGCTCGGGGACAGGGCTCAACACTGAAGCTTTCTTT. The rearrangement uses TRBV5-1 and TRBJ1-1; 9 nucleotides line up with TRBD1. In germline, CDR1 is SGHRS, CDR2 YFSETQ. V lost 3 bases to trimming and J lost 2 bases; unmatched junction nucleotides: 5. This CDR3 region has 15 residues.

The chain joins TRBV10-3 to TRBJ1-2; tentative D call: TRBD1 (6 bases). The CDR3 extends over 14 amino acids. The V gene's germline CDR1 is ENHRY and CDR2 SYGVKD. Trimming stripped 3 bases from V and 6 bases from J, with 14 bases between. CDR3 in amino acids: CAISDGQTINGYTF. The CDR3 DNA is TGTGCCATCAGTGACGGACAGACGATCAATGGCTACACCTTC.

Turning to this clone: The junction departs from the called germline gene at one end, perhaps through a read error. V gene TRBV5-6 combines with J gene TRBJ2-3, with D maybe TRBD2 (5 bases). The CDR3 contains 17 residues. Germline V gene data show CDR1 as SGHDT and CDR2 as YYEEEE. As DNA, the CDR3 is TGTGCCAGCAGTCAGTGGCGGGTTTCGTTCCGCGCAGAAACGCAGTATTTT. Translation: CASSQWRVSFRAETQYF.

The chain joins TRBV7-3 to TRBJ2-5; the D gene could be TRBD1 or TRBD2 (6 bases each). Germline-derived CDR1 and CDR2 are SGHTA and FQGTGA. The CDR3 is made up of 14 amino acids. Trimming took off 5 bases at V and 4 bases at J, with 14 bases between the two ends. CDR3 coding DNA: TGTGCCAGCAGCGCGAATGGGGGGCGAGAGACCCAGTACTTC. It codes for CASSANGGRETQYF.

The V and J genes are TRBV5-5 and TRBJ1-3; TRBD1 might be the D (5 bases). The V gene's germline CDR1 is SGHKS and CDR2 YYEKEE (reference sequence). The CDR3 sequence is 19 residues long. The germline V and J ends were trimmed by 2 bases and 4 bases, with 25 bases remaining between them. The CDR3 protein is CASSLSRVSLRGGGNTIYF. In DNA, the CDR3 is TGTGCCAGCAGCTTATCCCGAGTATCGTTGCGGGGGGGAGGAAACACCATATATTTT.

V gene TRBV28 combines with J gene TRBJ2-1; 8 bases agree with TRBD1. Germline V gene data show CDR1 as MDHEN and CDR2 as SYDVKM. Unmatched junction bases numbered 7, after V lost 6 bases and J lost 3 bases. The CDR3 totals 15 residues. CDR3 loop: CASSLGQGGYNEQFF. The CDR3 DNA sequence: TGTGCCAGCAGCCTTGGACAGGGAGGCTACAATGAGCAGTTCTTC.

This chain uses TRBV27 with TRBJ1-5, with D unresolved. Trimming removed 0 bases at V and 4 bases at J, with 4 bases between. The CDR3 sequence is 13 residues long. Germline-derived CDR1 and CDR2 are MNHEY and SMNVEV (reference sequence). This CDR3 is CASSLSGNQPQHF. CDR3 nucleotides: TGTGCCAGCAGTTTATCAGGGAATCAGCCCCAGCATTTT.

This clone was seen once. The rearrangement links TRBV7-9 to TRBJ2-3; 9 bases agree with TRBD2. V lost 3 bases and J lost 0; bases outside the gene matches: 1. The germline V gene has CDR1 SEHNR and CDR2 FQNEAQ (reference sequence). CDR3 length: 15 amino acids. Here the CDR3 reads CASSFAGGSTDTQYF. The CDR3 nucleotides read TGTGCCAGCAGCTTTGCGGGAGGGAGCACAGATACGCAGTATTTT.

The rearrangement uses TRBV5-1 and TRBJ2-7; TRBD2 agrees at 9 bases. Germline values: CDR1 SGHRS, CDR2 YFSETQ. The trim removed 1 base at V and 3 bases at J, leaving 5 bases unmatched. CDR3 length: 15 amino acids. The CDR3 DNA follows: TGCGCCAGCAGCTTGAGGCGGGAGGGCAACTACGAGCAGTACTTC. Its protein product is CASSLRREGNYEQYF.

In its sample, this clone was seen once. The chain combines TRBV7-9 with TRBJ1-1; possibly TRBD1 for D (5 bases). This CDR3 is built from 12 residues. Germline V gene lookup returns CDR1 SEHNR and CDR2 FQNEAQ (reference sequence). With 5 bases removed from V and 5 bases from J, the gap between germline ends came to 9 bases. The CDR3 region has the DNA TGTGCCAGCAGCCGTGGGGGAACTGAAGCTTTCTTT. Protein sequence: CASSRGGTEAFF.